This passage covers 27 T cell receptor beta chains from one sample sequenced in a study of identical twins (dated by TCRdb to 2016 to 2017). Library construction relied on 5' RACE. Sequenced on an Illumina HiSeq 2000. TCRdb handled the public reads itself, with Q25 trimming in fastp and clone calling in MiXCR, and kept productive beta chains. Merged by CDR3 protein, the rows form single entries marked with the most common genes and DNA. The sample table lists fewer than 650,000 distinct CDR3 sequences, just over 7% of them with a count of one. 1.5% to 2% of the sample is taken by the ten largest. The same specimen was also included in a second study, on yellow fever vaccine responses in identical twins.

Sequences were obtained from PBMCs. Every receptor here comes from a woman under 30 in good health.

This clonotype came up many times. The rearrangement uses TRBV12-3 or TRBV12-4 and TRBJ2-1; D is uncertain. The length of the CDR3 is 14 residues. Trimming pared 3 bases from V and 8 bases from J, leaving 14 bases between. The DNA for the CDR3 is TGTGCCAGCAGTTTGGTCCTGGGTTACGATGAGCAGTTCTTC. This translates into CASSLVLGYDEQFF.

J is TRBJ2-1 and V is TRBV6-1; 8 bases agree with TRBD1. Germline-derived CDR1 and CDR2 are MNHNS and SASEGT. The ends lost 4 bases at V and 9 bases at J; junction bases unmatched: 8. This CDR3 comprises 14 residues. CDR3: CASSAQGALSEQFF. CDR3 coding DNA: TGTGCCAGCAGTGCCCAGGGGGCGTTAAGTGAGCAGTTCTTC.

This clonotype has more than one count but fewer than ten. This chain connects TRBV29-1 to TRBJ1-2, with a possible D match to TRBD1 (6 bases). This CDR3 is 13 amino acids long. Trimming took off 4 bases at V and 5 bases at J, with 14 bases between the two ends. Germline V CDR1 and CDR2: SQVTM, ANQGSEA. CDR3 amino acids: CSVARDTWYGYTF. In nucleotides, the CDR3 is TGCAGCGTTGCCCGGGACACTTGGTATGGCTACACCTTC.

A few counts support this clonotype. The rearrangement uses TRBV10-3 and TRBJ2-7; TRBD2 might be the D (7 bases). Deletions cut 7 bases from V and 5 bases from J, with 24 bases between. The germline gives CDR1 ENHRY, CDR2 SYGVKD. The length of the CDR3 is 16 residues. DNA of the CDR3: TGTGCCATCACCGACGGAGGGGGGGTGGGCCGCGACGAGCAGTACTTC. This sequence encodes CAITDGGGVGRDEQYF.

This clonotype was seen at least ten times. V is TRBV6-5 and J is TRBJ2-3; TRBD2 agrees at 10 bases. CDR3 length equals 18 residues. Trimming at V came to 2 bases and at J to 2 bases, leaving 10 bases not matched to a gene. Germline lookup yields CDR1 MNHEY and CDR2 SVGAGI. The CDR3 nucleotides are TGTGCCAGCAGTTACACCCCCGGGACTAGCGTCGCCACAGATACGCAGTATTTT. Protein: CASSYTPGTSVATDTQYF.

This clonotype came up a few times. The V call is TRBV20-1, the J call TRBJ2-7; weak D call: TRBD2 (5 bases). V was trimmed by 0 bases and J by 7 bases, leaving 10 bases between them. This CDR3 comprises 12 residues. Per the germline V gene, CDR1 is DFQATT and CDR2 is SNEGSKA (reference sequence). CDR3 in DNA: TGCAGTGCTAGAGATCTGGACTGGGAGCAGTACGTC. Translated, it gives CSARDLDWEQYV.

This clonotype was seen many times. The gene calls are TRBV6-5 and TRBJ1-3; D possibly corresponds to TRBD1 (6 bases). This CDR3 is 16 amino acids long. Deletions cut 0 bases from V and 4 bases from J, with 13 bases between. In germline, CDR1 is MNHEY, CDR2 SVGAGI. The CDR3 loop reads CASSYSQGTWGNTIYF. The CDR3 DNA reads as TGTGCCAGCAGTTACTCGCAGGGGACGTGGGGAAACACCATATATTTT.

In its sample, this clonotype was seen a few times. The rearrangement uses TRBV6-1 and TRBJ1-2; 9 nucleotides match TRBD1. The CDR3 contains 13 residues. Unmatched junction bases numbered 0, after V lost 3 bases and J lost 4 bases. CDR1 is MNHNS and CDR2 is SASEGT in the germline V gene. The CDR3 region has the DNA TGTGCCAGCAGTGAGACAGGGGGCTATGGCTACACCTTC. Translated: CASSETGGYGYTF.

This clonotype was detected many times. V gene TRBV4-2 combines with J gene TRBJ2-1; D is uncertain. CDR1 is LGHNA and CDR2 is YNFKEQ in the germline V gene. The CDR3 extends over 10 amino acids. With 0 bases removed from V and 15 bases from J, the gap between germline ends came to 6 bases. For the CDR3, the DNA is TGTGCCAGCAGCCAAGATCGGATGTTCTTC. It encodes CASSQDRMFF.

The V and J genes are TRBV12-3 or TRBV12-4 and TRBJ2-1, with 14 bases identical to TRBD2. The trim removed 7 bases at V and 0 bases at J, leaving 8 bases unmatched. This CDR3 is 18 amino acids long. Here the CDR3 reads CASTKRGLAGASYNEQFF. The CDR3, as DNA: TGTGCCAGCACCAAGAGGGGACTAGCGGGGGCCTCCTACAATGAGCAGTTCTTC.

V is TRBV18 and J is TRBJ2-5; D might be TRBD1 (5 bases). Trimming left V 8 bases short and J 2 bases short, with 12 bases between. This CDR3 is built from 13 residues. Germline V gene sequence: CDR1 KGHSH, CDR2 LQKENI. CDR3 bases: TGTGCCAGCCAACCGACAGTTCAAGAGACCCAGTACTTC. Protein product: CASQPTVQETQYF.

This clonotype was counted at least ten times. The J gene is TRBJ2-5, the V gene TRBV28; D ambiguous. V lost 8 bases and J lost 4, with 14 bases in between. Per the germline V gene, CDR1 is MDHEN and CDR2 is SYDVKM. This CDR3 is 13 amino acids long. DNA of the CDR3: TGTGCCAGCTCGTTAAGCCGACCAGAGACCCAGTACTTC. This codes for CASSLSRPETQYF.

CDR3 residues: CSARLSGVETQYF. In DNA, the CDR3 is TGCAGTGCTAGACTGTCGGGAGTAGAGACCCAGTACTTC. The chain employs TRBV20-1 and TRBJ2-5; TRBD2 is a possible D gene (6 bases). The length of the CDR3 is 13 residues. Trimming took off 2 bases at V and 4 bases at J, with 11 bases between the two ends. The V gene's germline CDR1 is DFQATT and CDR2 SNEGSKA (reference sequence).

This clonotype was detected ten times or more. V is TRBV2 and J is TRBJ2-2; 9 nucleotides agree with TRBD1. Germline V gene lookup returns CDR1 SNHLY and CDR2 FYNNEI. This CDR3 spans 14 amino acids. After removal of 7 bases from V and 6 bases from J, the junction contained 6 bases not matched to a gene. The CDR3 protein is CASIEQGASGELFF. The CDR3 DNA follows: TGTGCCAGCATCGAACAGGGGGCGTCCGGGGAGCTGTTTTTT.

In this sample, this clonotype turned up a few times. One junction end does not reproduce the germline sequence, and a read error may be involved. The chain has TRBV5-1 and TRBJ2-1; TRBD1 or TRBD2 may be the D gene (5 bases each). Per germline, CDR1 SGHRS and CDR2 YFSETQ. This CDR3 has 15 residues. The CDR3 here is CASSWDPTFYNEKFF. The CDR3, as DNA: TGCGCCAGCAGCTGGGACCCGACGTTCTACAATGAGAAGTTCTTC.

This clonotype was seen only a few times. The chain is built from TRBV6-4 and TRBJ2-1; TRBD2 aligns across 7 bases. J was trimmed by 0 bases and V by 6 bases; bases with no gene match: 5. Germline-derived CDR1 and CDR2 are MRHNA and SNTAGT. The CDR3 is 15 amino acids. In DNA, the CDR3 is TGTGCCAGCAGCATTCAGCGGGGCTCCTACAATGAGCAGTTCTTC. The encoded protein is CASSIQRGSYNEQFF.

This clonotype was observed a handful of times. This sequence joins TRBV3-1 and TRBJ2-1, with 9 bases matching TRBD2. Trimming at V came to 4 bases and at J to 2 bases, leaving 6 bases not matched to a gene. This CDR3 is built from 16 residues. Germline V lookup: CDR1 LGHDT, CDR2 YNNKEL (reference sequence). CDR3 region: CASSRAGTSTYNEQFF. The CDR3 nucleotides read TGTGCCAGCAGCCGAGCCGGGACTAGCACCTACAATGAGCAGTTCTTC.

This clonotype has ten or more counts. One base away lies a much larger clone, so this may be a sequencing read error. This chain connects TRBV27 to TRBJ2-3; D remains unclear. The CDR3 is 11 residues long. The germline V gene encodes CDR1 MNHEY and CDR2 SMNVEV (reference sequence). CDR3 sequence: CASSWGDTQYF. The CDR3 DNA reads TGCGCCAGCAGCTGGGGAGATACGCAGTATTTT.

The CDR3 loop is CASRSLGTQYF. The DNA of the CDR3 is TGTGCCAGCAGGTCCCTGGGGACCCAGTACTTC. The chain couples TRBV25-1 to TRBJ2-5; D unclear. Germline CDR1 MGHDK, CDR2 SYGVNS. The CDR3 consists of 11 residues. The V end lost 6 bases, the J end lost 7 bases, and 9 bases lay between the germline ends.

In this sample, this clonotype turned up a few times. The rearrangement joins TRBV14 to TRBJ2-1; the D gene is possibly TRBD2 (5 bases). Germline values: CDR1 SGHDN, CDR2 FVKESK. CDR3 length equals 16 residues. Trimming pared 0 bases from V and 8 bases from J, leaving 17 bases between. Written as DNA, the CDR3 is TGTGCCAGCAGCCAAGATCCCCTACTAGACAAGCATGAGCAGTTCTTC. This codes for CASSQDPLLDKHEQFF.

The gene calls are TRBV27 and TRBJ2-1; possibly TRBD1 for D (6 bases). Trimming pared 6 bases from V and 10 bases from J, leaving 16 bases between. CDR1 is MNHEY, CDR2 SMNVEV, per germline (reference sequence). The CDR3 extends over 13 amino acids. CDR3 residues: CASSHGPRGEQFF. In DNA form, the CDR3 reads TGTGCCAGCAGCCACGGACCGAGGGGGGAGCAGTTCTTC.

In its sample, this clonotype was seen many times. The chain links TRBV10-3 to TRBJ1-5; 7 bases line up with TRBD1. The CDR3 spans 16 residues. The germline V gene encodes CDR1 ENHRY and CDR2 SYGVKD. The trim removed 10 bases at V and 2 bases at J, leaving 14 bases unmatched. The CDR3 region is CATLPGTEKGNQPQHF. CDR3 sequence (DNA): TGTGCCACGTTGCCGGGGACAGAAAAGGGCAATCAGCCCCAGCATTTT.

The chain joins TRBV7-9 to TRBJ2-2, with no clear D. V was pared by 5 bases and J by 8 bases, with 12 bases between. The CDR3 extends over 13 amino acids. Germline V gene data show CDR1 as SEHNR and CDR2 as FQNEAQ (reference sequence). The CDR3 nucleotides read TGTGCCAGCAGCCCCGGGCCATATGGGGAGCTGTTTTTT. Encoded protein: CASSPGPYGELFF.

In its sample, this clonotype was seen a few times. The rearrangement uses TRBV27 and TRBJ1-2; perhaps TRBD1 as D (5 bases). The CDR3 loop spans 15 amino acids. Trimming removed 0 bases at V and 2 bases at J, with 10 bases between. Germline CDR1 MNHEY, CDR2 SMNVEV (reference sequence). CDR3 sequence (DNA): TGTGCCAGCAGTTTATCCCCTGACAGAAACTATGGCTACACCTTC. Protein: CASSLSPDRNYGYTF.

This clonotype was detected ten times or more. This chain uses TRBV20-1 with TRBJ1-1; D is unclear. The CDR3 totals 11 residues. CDR1 is DFQATT and CDR2 is SNEGSKA in the germline V gene (reference sequence). Trimming stripped 3 bases from V and 1 base from J, with 3 bases between. In DNA form, the CDR3 reads TGCAGTGCTAGTTCGAACACTGAAGCTTTCTTT. Amino acids: CSASSNTEAFF.

This clonotype was counted ten times or more. The rearrangement uses TRBV5-1 and TRBJ1-1; D not resolved. The CDR3 extends over 15 amino acids. Trimming took off 1 base at V and 1 base at J, with 11 bases between the two ends. Germline CDR1 reads SGHRS; CDR2 reads YFSETQ. The CDR3 nucleotides are TGCGCCAGCAGCTTGTCACAATCTGGGAACACTGAAGCTTTCTTT. It yields the protein CASSLSQSGNTEAFF.

V gene TRBV29-1 combines with J gene TRBJ2-3; D tentatively fits TRBD1 or TRBD2 (6 bases each). Germline V gene lookup returns CDR1 SQVTM and CDR2 ANQGSEA. The V end lost 5 bases, the J end lost 0 bases, and 9 bases lay between the germline ends. The CDR3 sequence is 13 residues long. CDR3 region: CSVRGASTDTQYF. DNA of the CDR3: TGCAGCGTTAGGGGGGCTAGCACAGATACGCAGTATTTT.